The sequence of this T cell receptor (beta chain) was determined in a study of CD8 T cells in ankylosing spondylitis. Study-wide findings and caveats: Made up of 7 to 9 highly homologous variants, a TCR beta motif appeared characteristic of ankylosing spondylitis blood.

TCRdb fed the 5' RACE reads into MiXCR, producing one record per CDR3 protein. The repertoire holds 350,000 to 450,000 distinct CDR3 sequences, with roughly 26% as singletons. This clonotype has only a few counts. Its antigen is unidentified. The trim removed 2 bases at V and 7 bases at J, leaving 7 bases unmatched. The CDR3 totals 15 residues. Germline assignment: CDR1 SEHNR and CDR2 FQNEAQ (reference sequence). Sequences were obtained from blood, either unsorted or a sorted T cell fraction (not recorded which). The V and J genes are TRBV7-9 and TRBJ2-2; 7 nucleotides match TRBD2. This clonotype originated in a male donor with ankylosing spondylitis. This CDR3 reads CASSLPGGTRGELFF. The CDR3 bases are TGTGCCAGCAGCTTACCGGGAGGAACCCGCGGGGAGCTGTTTTTT.